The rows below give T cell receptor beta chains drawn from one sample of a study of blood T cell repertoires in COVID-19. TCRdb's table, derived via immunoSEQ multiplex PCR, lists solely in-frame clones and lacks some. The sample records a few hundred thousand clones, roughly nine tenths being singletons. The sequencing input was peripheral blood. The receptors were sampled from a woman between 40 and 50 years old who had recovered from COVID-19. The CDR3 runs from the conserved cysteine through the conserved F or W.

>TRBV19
CASSPGGQGGNIQYF
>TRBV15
CATSRGQGSTDTQYF
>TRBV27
CASSLTGGGDYQPQHF
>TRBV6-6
CASSPIAGSTDTQYF
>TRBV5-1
CASSSGLADDTQYF
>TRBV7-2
CASSGRTGGYTGELFF
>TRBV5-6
CASSTYGTAHTGELFF
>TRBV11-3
CASSLEAGEFHEQFF
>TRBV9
CASSPHPGGGAFF
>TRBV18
CASSTPAGGPDTQYF
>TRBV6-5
CASIWVRGRDTEAFF
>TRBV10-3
CAIRTGGEPNSPLHF
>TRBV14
CASSWTSGRSSYNEQFF
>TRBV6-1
CASSEWAGGGYSNQPQHF
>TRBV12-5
CASGLLNTQYF
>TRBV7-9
CASSSTGGNTEAFF
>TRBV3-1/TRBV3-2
CASSHQGANTGELFF
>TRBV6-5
CASSYGEVNTGELFF
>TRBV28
CASSLLLPGQSETQYF
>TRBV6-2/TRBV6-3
CASSYLGLAEETQYF
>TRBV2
CASSGRTGGDNTEAFF
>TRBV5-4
CASSLRVDTEAFF
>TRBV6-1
CASSDKQGYGYTF
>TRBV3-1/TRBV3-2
CASSQAGRGGYTF
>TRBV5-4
CASSLPGLAGLEQFF
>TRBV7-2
CASSLVSGGYNEQFF
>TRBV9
CASSRLDRFNEKLFF
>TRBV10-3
CAISESGGGIGELFF
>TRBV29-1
CSVRGLRPSEQYF
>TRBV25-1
CASSERDTQYF
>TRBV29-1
CSVSGGGANTGELFF
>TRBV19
CASSPLRQGAGYGYTF
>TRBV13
CASSFNRGRNEQFF
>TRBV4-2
CASSQDLEYEQYF
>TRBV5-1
CASSNSGSGTGELFF
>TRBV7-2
CASSLGRGAGGQETQYF
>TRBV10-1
CASSGPRQGEQFF
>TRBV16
CASSQAGGETQYF
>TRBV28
CASSQAGGGYTF
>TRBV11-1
CASSSDRDGNTIYF
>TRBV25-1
CASSLTIVSSYNEQFF
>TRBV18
CASSPGTSGSKTQYF